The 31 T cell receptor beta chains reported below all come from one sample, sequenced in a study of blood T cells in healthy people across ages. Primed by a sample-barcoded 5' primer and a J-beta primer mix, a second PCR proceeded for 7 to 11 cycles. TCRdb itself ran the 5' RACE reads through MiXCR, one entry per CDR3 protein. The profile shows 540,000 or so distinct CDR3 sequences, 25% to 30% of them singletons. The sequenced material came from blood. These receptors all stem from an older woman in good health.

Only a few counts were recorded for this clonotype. CDR3: CSACYRAIYGYTF. The DNA of the CDR3 is TGCAGTGCTTGCTACAGGGCGATCTATGGCTACACCTTC. The V and J genes are TRBV20-1 and TRBJ1-2; a possible D gene is TRBD1 (6 bases). With 5 bases removed from V and 4 bases from J, the gap between germline ends came to 14 bases. Germline CDR1 is DFQATT and CDR2 is SNEGSKA (reference sequence). CDR3 length: 13 amino acids.

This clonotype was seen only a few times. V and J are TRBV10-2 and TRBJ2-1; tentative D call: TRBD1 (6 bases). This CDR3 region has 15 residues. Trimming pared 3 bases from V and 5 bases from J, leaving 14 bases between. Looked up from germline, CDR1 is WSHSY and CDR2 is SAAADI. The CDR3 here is CASSDRTDKNNEQFF. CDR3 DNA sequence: TGCGCCAGCAGTGATAGGACAGACAAAAACAATGAGCAGTTCTTC.

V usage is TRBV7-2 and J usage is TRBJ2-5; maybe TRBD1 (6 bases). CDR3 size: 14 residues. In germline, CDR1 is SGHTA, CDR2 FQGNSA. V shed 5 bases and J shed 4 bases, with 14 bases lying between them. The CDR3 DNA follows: TGTGCCAGCAGCGAACAGGGATCGGGAGAGACCCAGTACTTC. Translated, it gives CASSEQGSGETQYF.

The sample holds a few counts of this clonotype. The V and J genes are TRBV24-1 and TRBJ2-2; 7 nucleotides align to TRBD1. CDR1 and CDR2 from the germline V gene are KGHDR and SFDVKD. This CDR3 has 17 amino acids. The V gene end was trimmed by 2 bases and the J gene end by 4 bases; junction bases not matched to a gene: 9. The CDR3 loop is CATSDWGTGVGTGELFF. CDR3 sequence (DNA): TGTGCCACCAGTGATTGGGGAACAGGGGTCGGCACCGGGGAGCTGTTTTTT.

The CDR3 bases are TGCGCCAGCAGCTTGGGGGCAGGGATGGACTACGAGCAGTACTTC. Amino acids: CASSLGAGMDYEQYF. This chain uses TRBV5-1 with TRBJ2-7; D may be TRBD1 (5 bases). Looked up from germline, CDR1 is SGHRS and CDR2 is YFSETQ. Trimming took 0 bases from V and 3 from J, leaving 13 bases between them. The CDR3 totals 15 residues.

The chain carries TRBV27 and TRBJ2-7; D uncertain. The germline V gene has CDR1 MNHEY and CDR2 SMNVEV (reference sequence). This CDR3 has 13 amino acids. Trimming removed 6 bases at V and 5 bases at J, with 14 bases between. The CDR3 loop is CASSNFRRDEQYF. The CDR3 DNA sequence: TGTGCCAGCAGCAACTTTAGACGTGACGAGCAGTACTTC.

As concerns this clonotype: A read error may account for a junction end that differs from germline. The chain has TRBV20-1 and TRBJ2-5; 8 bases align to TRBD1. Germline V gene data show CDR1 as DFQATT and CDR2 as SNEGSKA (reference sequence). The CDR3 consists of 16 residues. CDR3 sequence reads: CRAGRSGGRTGETQYF. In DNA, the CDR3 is TGCCGTGCTGGTCGGTCAGGGGGCCGCACCGGAGAGACCCAGTACTTC.

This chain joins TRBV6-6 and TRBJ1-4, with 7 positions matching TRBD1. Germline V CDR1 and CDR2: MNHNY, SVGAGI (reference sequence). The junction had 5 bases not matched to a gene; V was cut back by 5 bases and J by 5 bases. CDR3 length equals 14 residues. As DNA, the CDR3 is TGTGCCAGCAGTCCCCCGGGACAGAATGAAAAACTGTTTTTT. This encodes CASSPPGQNEKLFF.

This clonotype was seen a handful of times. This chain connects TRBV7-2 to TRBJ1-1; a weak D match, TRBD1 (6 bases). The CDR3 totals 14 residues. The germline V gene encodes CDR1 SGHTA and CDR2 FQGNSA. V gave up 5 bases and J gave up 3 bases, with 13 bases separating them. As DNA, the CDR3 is TGTGCCAGCAGCCCACAGGGAGGGGACACTGAAGCTTTCTTT. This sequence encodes CASSPQGGDTEAFF. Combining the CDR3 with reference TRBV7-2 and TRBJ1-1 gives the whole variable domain GAGVSQSPSNKVTEKGKDVELRCDPISGHTALYWYRQSLGQGLEFLIYFQGNSAPDKSGLPSDRFSAERTGGSVSTLTIQRTQQEDSAVYLCASSPQGGDTEAFFGQGTRLTVV.

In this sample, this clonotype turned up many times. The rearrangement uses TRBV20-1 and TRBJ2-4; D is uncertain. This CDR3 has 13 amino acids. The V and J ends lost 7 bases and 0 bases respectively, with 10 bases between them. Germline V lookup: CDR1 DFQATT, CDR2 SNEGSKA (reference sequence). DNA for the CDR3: TGCAGTGTCTCAGGATTAGCCAAAAACATTCAGTACTTC. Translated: CSVSGLAKNIQYF.

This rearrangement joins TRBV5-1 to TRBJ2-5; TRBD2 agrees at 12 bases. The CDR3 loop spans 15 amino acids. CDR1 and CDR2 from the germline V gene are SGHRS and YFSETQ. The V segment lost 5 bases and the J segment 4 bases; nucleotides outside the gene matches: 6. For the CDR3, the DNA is TGCGCCAGCAGGCCCCTGACTAGCGGGGGAGAGACCCAGTACTTC. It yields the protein CASRPLTSGGETQYF. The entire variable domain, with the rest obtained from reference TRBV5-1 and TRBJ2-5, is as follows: KAGVTQTPRYLIKTRGQQVTLSCSPISGHRSVSWYQQTPGQGLQFLFEYFSETQRNKGNFPGRFSGRQFSNSRSEMNVSTLELGDSALYLCASRPLTSGGETQYFGPGTRLLVL.

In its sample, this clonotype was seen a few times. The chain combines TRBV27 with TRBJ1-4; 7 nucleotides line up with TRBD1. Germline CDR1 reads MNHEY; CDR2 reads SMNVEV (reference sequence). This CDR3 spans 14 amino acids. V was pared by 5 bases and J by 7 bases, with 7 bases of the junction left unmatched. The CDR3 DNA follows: TGTGCCAGCAGTCAGGACAGGCTTAGTGAAAAACTGTTTTTT. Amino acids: CASSQDRLSEKLFF.

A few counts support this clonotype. The CDR3 region is CASSSTPSSEETQYF. CDR3 coding DNA: TGCGCCAGCAGCTCCACCCCTTCCTCCGAAGAGACCCAGTACTTC. V is TRBV5-1 and J is TRBJ2-5; the D is unclear. Between the trimmed V and J ends, which lost 3 bases and 3 bases, there was a span of 15 bases. This CDR3 is built from 15 residues. The germline CDR1 and CDR2 sequences are SGHRS and YFSETQ.

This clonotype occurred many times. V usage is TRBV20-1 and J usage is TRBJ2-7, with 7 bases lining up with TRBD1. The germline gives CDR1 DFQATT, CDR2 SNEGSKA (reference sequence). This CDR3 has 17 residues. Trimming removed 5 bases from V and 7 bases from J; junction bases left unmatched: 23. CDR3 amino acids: CSARNHPNRGSPGEQYF. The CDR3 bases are TGCAGTGCTCGTAATCACCCTAACAGGGGTTCTCCTGGAGAGCAGTACTTC.

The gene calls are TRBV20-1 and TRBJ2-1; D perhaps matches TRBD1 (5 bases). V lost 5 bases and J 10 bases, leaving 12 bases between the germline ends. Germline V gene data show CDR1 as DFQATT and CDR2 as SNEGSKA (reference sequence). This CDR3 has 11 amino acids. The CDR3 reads CSAVRVREQFF. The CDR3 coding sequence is TGCAGTGCTGTCAGGGTACGGGAGCAGTTCTTC.

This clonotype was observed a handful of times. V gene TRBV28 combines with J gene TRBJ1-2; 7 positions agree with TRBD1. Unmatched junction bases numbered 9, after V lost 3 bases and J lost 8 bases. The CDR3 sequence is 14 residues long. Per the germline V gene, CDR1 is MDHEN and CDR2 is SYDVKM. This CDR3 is CASSLGQGVYGYTF. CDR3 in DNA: TGTGCCAGCAGTTTGGGGCAGGGGGTCTACGGCTACACCTTC.

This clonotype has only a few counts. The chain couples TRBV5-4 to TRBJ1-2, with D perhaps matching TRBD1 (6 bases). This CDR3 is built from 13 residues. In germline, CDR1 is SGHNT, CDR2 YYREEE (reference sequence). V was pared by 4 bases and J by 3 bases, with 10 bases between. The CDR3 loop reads CASSLDSYYGYTF. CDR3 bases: TGTGCCAGCAGCCTGGACAGCTACTATGGCTACACCTTC.

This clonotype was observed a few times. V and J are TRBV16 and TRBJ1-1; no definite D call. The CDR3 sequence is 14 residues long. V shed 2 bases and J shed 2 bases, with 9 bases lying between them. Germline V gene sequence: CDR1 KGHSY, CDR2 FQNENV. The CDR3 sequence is CASSQRWENTEAFF. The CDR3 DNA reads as TGTGCCAGCAGCCAAAGGTGGGAAAACACTGAAGCTTTCTTT.

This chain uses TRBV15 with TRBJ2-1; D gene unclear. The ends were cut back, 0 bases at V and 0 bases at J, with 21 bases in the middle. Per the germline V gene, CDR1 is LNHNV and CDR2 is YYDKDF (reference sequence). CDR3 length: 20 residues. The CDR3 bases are TGTGCCACCAGCAGAGATATGGCTGAAGTTGGGCCTAGCTCCTACAATGAGCAGTTCTTC. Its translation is CATSRDMAEVGPSSYNEQFF.

The CDR3 here is CSASTSGRAAEQYF. The CDR3 nucleotides are TGCAGTGCTTCCACCAGCGGGAGGGCCGCCGAGCAGTACTTC. The chain combines TRBV20-1 with TRBJ2-7, with TRBD2 matching 10 bases. The V gene end was trimmed by 5 bases and the J gene end by 6 bases; junction bases not matched to a gene: 10. This CDR3 comprises 14 residues. The germline gives CDR1 DFQATT, CDR2 SNEGSKA (reference sequence).

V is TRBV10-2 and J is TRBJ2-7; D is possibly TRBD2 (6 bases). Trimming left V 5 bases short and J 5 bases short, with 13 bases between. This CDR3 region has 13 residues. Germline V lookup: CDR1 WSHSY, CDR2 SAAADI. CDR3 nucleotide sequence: TGCGCCAGCAGTTTTGCGGGGAGCAACGAGCAGTACTTC. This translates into CASSFAGSNEQYF.

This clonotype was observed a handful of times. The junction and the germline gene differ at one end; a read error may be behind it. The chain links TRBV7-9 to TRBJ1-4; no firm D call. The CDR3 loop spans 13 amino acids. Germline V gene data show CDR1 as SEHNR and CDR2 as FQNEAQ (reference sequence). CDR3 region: CTSSLVPNEKLFF. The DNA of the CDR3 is TGTACCAGCAGCTTAGTGCCAAATGAAAAACTGTTTTTT.

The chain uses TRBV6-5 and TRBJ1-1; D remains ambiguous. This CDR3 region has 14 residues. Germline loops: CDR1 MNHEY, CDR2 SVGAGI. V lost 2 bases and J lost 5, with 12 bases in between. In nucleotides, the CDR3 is TGTGCCAGCAGTTACAGACTAAGTGGGACTGAAGCTTTCTTT. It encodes CASSYRLSGTEAFF.

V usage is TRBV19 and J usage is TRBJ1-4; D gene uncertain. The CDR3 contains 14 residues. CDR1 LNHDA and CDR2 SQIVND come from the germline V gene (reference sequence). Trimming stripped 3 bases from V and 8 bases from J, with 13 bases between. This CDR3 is CASSMEKGREKLFF. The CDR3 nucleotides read TGTGCCAGTAGTATGGAAAAGGGTCGCGAAAAACTGTTTTTT.

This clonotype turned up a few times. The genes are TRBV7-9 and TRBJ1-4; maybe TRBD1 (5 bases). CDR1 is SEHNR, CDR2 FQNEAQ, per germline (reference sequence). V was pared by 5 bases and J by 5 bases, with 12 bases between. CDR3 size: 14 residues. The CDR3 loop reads CASSHGTGNEKLFF. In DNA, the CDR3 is TGTGCCAGCAGCCATGGGACGGGAAATGAAAAACTGTTTTTT.

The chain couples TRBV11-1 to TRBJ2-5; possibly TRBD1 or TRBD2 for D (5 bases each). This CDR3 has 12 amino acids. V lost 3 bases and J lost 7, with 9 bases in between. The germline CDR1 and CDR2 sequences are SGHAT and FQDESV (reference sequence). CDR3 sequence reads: CASSLGEGTQYF. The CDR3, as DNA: TGTGCCAGCAGCTTGGGGGAAGGGACCCAGTACTTC.

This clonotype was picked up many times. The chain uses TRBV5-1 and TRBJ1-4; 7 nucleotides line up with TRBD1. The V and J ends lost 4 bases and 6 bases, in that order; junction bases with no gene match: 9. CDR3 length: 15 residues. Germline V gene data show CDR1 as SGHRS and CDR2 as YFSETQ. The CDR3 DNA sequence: TGCGCCAGCAGCAGGGAAGGGGGCGGTTATGAAAAACTGTTTTTT. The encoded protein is CASSREGGGYEKLFF.

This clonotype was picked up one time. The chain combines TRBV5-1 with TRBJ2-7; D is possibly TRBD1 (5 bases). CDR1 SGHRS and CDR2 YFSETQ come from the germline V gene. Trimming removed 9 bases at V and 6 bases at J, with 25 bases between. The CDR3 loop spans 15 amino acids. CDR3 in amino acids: CATRVTLQGSSEQYF. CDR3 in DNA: TGCGCCACCCGAGTTACCCTGCAGGGCTCAAGCGAGCAGTACTTC.

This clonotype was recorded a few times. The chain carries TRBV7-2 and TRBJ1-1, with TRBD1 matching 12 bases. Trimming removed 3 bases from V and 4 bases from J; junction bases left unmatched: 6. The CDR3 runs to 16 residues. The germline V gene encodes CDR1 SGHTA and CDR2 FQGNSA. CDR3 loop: CASSLGQGALGTEAFF. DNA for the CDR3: TGTGCCAGCAGCTTGGGACAGGGGGCGTTAGGCACTGAAGCTTTCTTT.

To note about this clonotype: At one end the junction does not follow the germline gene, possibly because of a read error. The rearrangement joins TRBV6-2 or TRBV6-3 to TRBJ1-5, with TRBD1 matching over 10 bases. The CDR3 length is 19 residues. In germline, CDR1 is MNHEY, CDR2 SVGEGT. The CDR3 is CASSSSRDRGRYSNRPQHF. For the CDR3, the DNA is TGTGCCAGCAGTTCTTCCCGGGACAGGGGACGTTATAGCAATCGGCCCCAGCATTTT.

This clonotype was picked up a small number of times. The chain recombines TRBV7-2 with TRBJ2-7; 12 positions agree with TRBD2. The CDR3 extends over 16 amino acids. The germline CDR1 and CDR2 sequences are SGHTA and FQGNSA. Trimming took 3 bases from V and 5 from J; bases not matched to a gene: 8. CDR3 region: CASSFFPSGGAHEQYF. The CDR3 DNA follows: TGTGCCAGCAGCTTTTTCCCTAGCGGGGGGGCACACGAGCAGTACTTC.